Following are 16 T cell receptor beta chains from one sample sequenced in a study of siplizumab effects on memory and regulatory T cells. Assay: immunoSEQ multiplex PCR; the TCRdb copy retains only in-frame clones and omits some. This sample has over 70,000 clones, with approximately 90% found just once. The sequenced sample consisted of CD4+ T cells sorted from blood. Source of these receptors: a human donor in good health.

The chain couples TRBV4-2 to TRBJ1-4, with 9 bases identical to TRBD1. CDR1 is LGHNA, CDR2 YNFKEQ, per germline. The CDR3 covers 15 residues. The V gene end was trimmed by 4 bases and the J gene end by 8 bases; junction bases not matched to a gene: 8. The CDR3 DNA reads TGTGCCAGCAGCCGTCTCACAGGGGGCGGCGAAAAACTGTTTTTT. The encoded protein is CASSRLTGGGEKLFF.

The chain is built from TRBV7-6 and TRBJ1-1; perhaps TRBD1 as D (5 bases). The germline gives CDR1 SGHVS, CDR2 FNYEAQ. Trimming removed 2 bases from V and 0 bases from J, with 10 bases in between. The CDR3 contains 15 residues. The CDR3 nucleotides read TGTGCCAGCAGCTTAAGGCGGGGGTTGAACACTGAAGCTTTCTTT. Protein product: CASSLRRGLNTEAFF. Complete variable domain (other parts from reference TRBV7-6 and TRBJ1-1): GAGVSQSPRYKVTKRGQDVALRCDPISGHVSLYWYRQALGQGPEFLTYFNYEAQQDKSGLPNDRFSAERPEGSISTLTIQRTEQRDSAMYRCASSLRRGLNTEAFFGQGTRLTVV.

The V and J genes are TRBV5-1 and TRBJ2-7; 9 bases are shared with TRBD1. This CDR3 spans 14 amino acids. J was trimmed by 4 bases and V by 7 bases; bases with no gene match: 9. Germline CDR1 SGHRS, CDR2 YFSETQ. The CDR3 spells CASGTGRINYEQYF. The CDR3 coding sequence is TGCGCCAGCGGGACAGGGAGAATAAATTACGAGCAGTACTTC.

The chain recombines TRBV6-1 with TRBJ2-3; 12 positions match TRBD2. This CDR3 is built from 15 residues. The V and J ends lost 4 bases and 10 bases, in that order; junction bases with no gene match: 9. The germline gives CDR1 MNHNS, CDR2 SASEGT. The CDR3 sequence is CASSADGLAGFAQYF. The CDR3 DNA reads as TGTGCCAGCAGTGCAGACGGACTAGCGGGATTTGCGCAGTATTTT.

The chain links TRBV2 to TRBJ2-2; 12 bases align to TRBD2. Looked up from germline, CDR1 is SNHLY and CDR2 is FYNNEI. Trimming removed 6 bases from V and 7 bases from J; junction bases left unmatched: 9. The CDR3 consists of 16 residues. CDR3 in amino acids: CASRWTSGKVGGELFF. CDR3 bases: TGTGCCAGCAGATGGACTAGCGGGAAAGTCGGCGGGGAGCTGTTTTTT.

V gene TRBV7-8 combines with J gene TRBJ2-3, with 7 bases lining up with TRBD1. Germline CDR1 SGHVS, CDR2 FQNEAQ. V was pared by 6 bases and J by 4 bases, with 7 bases of the junction left unmatched. This CDR3 spans 14 amino acids. In DNA form, the CDR3 reads TGTGCCAGCAGGGACAGGTTTAAGGCAGATACGCAGTATTTT. Translated, it gives CASRDRFKADTQYF.

The chain carries TRBV7-8 and TRBJ2-5; D gene uncertain. CDR3 size: 12 residues. The germline CDR1 and CDR2 sequences are SGHVS and FQNEAQ. Trimming removed 1 base from V and 5 bases from J, with 5 bases in between. Here the CDR3 reads CASSLEWETQYF. CDR3 DNA sequence: TGTGCCAGCAGCTTAGAGTGGGAGACCCAGTACTTC.

CDR3 in DNA: TGTGCCAGCTCACCGGTGGGTCGCACAGATACGCAGTATTTT. Residues: CASSPVGRTDTQYF. The rearrangement links TRBV18 to TRBJ2-3; no firm D call. CDR1 is KGHSH and CDR2 is LQKENI in the germline V gene. CDR3 length equals 14 residues. Trimming removed 3 bases from V and 1 base from J, with 8 bases in between. Together with reference TRBV18 and TRBJ2-3, the CDR3 gives the full variable domain: NAGVMQNPRHLVRRRGQEARLRCSPMKGHSHVYWYRQLPEEGLKFMVYLQKENIIDESGMPKERFSAEFPKEGPSILRIQQVVRGDSAAYFCASSPVGRTDTQYFGPGTRLTVL.

This chain links TRBV6-5 with TRBJ1-2; 8 bases agree with TRBD1. Looked up from germline, CDR1 is MNHEY and CDR2 is SVGAGI. The ends lost 11 bases at V and 8 bases at J; junction bases unmatched: 13. The CDR3 consists of 13 residues. The DNA of the CDR3 is TGTGCCGCCAGGAGTCAGGGGGCAGAAGGCTACACCTTC. Its translation: CAARSQGAEGYTF.

The chain employs TRBV7-9 and TRBJ2-1; TRBD2 agrees at 8 bases. The CDR3 loop spans 14 amino acids. From germline, CDR1 is SEHNR and CDR2 FQNEAQ (reference sequence). V trimming: 2 bases; J trimming: 10 bases; junction bases outside the gene matches: 7. The CDR3 reads CASSLSLRLAEQFF. CDR3 nucleotide sequence: TGTGCCAGCAGCTTATCCCTCCGACTAGCGGAGCAGTTCTTC.

This sequence joins TRBV18 and TRBJ2-3; tentative D call: TRBD2 (5 bases). The germline V and J ends were trimmed by 3 bases and 1 base, with 17 bases remaining between them. The CDR3 totals 17 residues. CDR1 is KGHSH and CDR2 is LQKENI in the germline V gene. This CDR3 reads CASSPRLGGGGTDTQYF. The CDR3 bases are TGTGCCAGCTCACCCCGACTGGGCGGAGGTGGCACAGATACGCAGTATTTT.

V gene TRBV7-9 combines with J gene TRBJ2-7, with 11 nucleotides matching TRBD1. After removal of 10 bases from V and 5 bases from J, the junction contained 4 bases not matched to a gene. Germline V gives CDR1 SEHNR, CDR2 FQNEAQ (reference sequence). This CDR3 is 12 amino acids long. This CDR3 is CATDRGRNEQYF. CDR3 bases: TGTGCCACGGACAGGGGGCGTAACGAGCAGTACTTC.

The CDR3 DNA sequence: TGTGCCAGCAGCCGGGACAGCGCGAGCGAGCAGTACTTC. Translation: CASSRDSASEQYF. The chain carries TRBV6-1 and TRBJ2-7; 7 bases fit TRBD1. Germline loops: CDR1 MNHNS, CDR2 SASEGT. The CDR3 has 13 residues. The trim removed 6 bases at V and 6 bases at J, leaving 8 bases unmatched.

The rearrangement joins TRBV30 to TRBJ2-2, with 7 bases that match TRBD1. This CDR3 region has 14 residues. The V segment lost 3 bases and the J segment 1 base; nucleotides outside the gene matches: 2. In germline, CDR1 is GTSNPN, CDR2 SVGIG (reference sequence). The CDR3 region is CAWSDRVNTGELFF. The CDR3 region has the DNA TGTGCCTGGAGCGACAGGGTGAACACCGGGGAGCTGTTTTTT.

This chain joins TRBV7-2 and TRBJ1-4, with D unresolved. Trimming pared 1 base from V and 12 bases from J, leaving 12 bases between. Germline V gene sequence: CDR1 SGHTA, CDR2 FQGNSA. The CDR3 covers 13 residues. In DNA, the CDR3 is TGTGCCAGCAGCTTAGAGGTTAGGGCAGAACTGTTTTTT. It specifies CASSLEVRAELFF.

The chain uses TRBV14 and TRBJ2-1; 10 positions agree with TRBD2. Trimming cost V 4 bases and J 3 bases; bases outside gene matches: 9. From germline, CDR1 is SGHDN and CDR2 FVKESK. The CDR3 sequence is 17 residues long. Here the CDR3 DNA reads TGTGCCAGCAGCCCGCCCATTCGGACTAGCGGCTACAATGAGCAGTTCTTC. It translates to CASSPPIRTSGYNEQFF. The full variable domain, rest sourced from reference TRBV14 and TRBJ2-1, is EAGVTQFPSHSVIEKGQTVTLRCDPISGHDNLYWYRRVMGKEIKFLLHFVKESKQDESGMPNNRFLAERTGGTYSTLKVQPAELEDSGVYFCASSPPIRTSGYNEQFFGPGTRLTVL.